The clone carrying this T cell receptor (beta chain) has a handful of counts. The antigen remains unidentified. V dropped 4 bases and J dropped 1; count of bases not matched to a gene: 9. This CDR3 comprises 15 residues. CDR1 DFQATT and CDR2 SNEGSKA come from the germline V gene (reference sequence). This sample is part of a study of post-analysis software for immune sequencing data. Study context: Included courses were relapsing-remitting and secondary progressive multiple sclerosis; progressive-relapsing multiple sclerosis was also included. Study results and caveats: With TRBV5-6, TRBV5-1 and TRBV20-1 included, 4 to 6 TRBV segments were more frequent in patients than in controls. Versus controls, multiple sclerosis patients showed significantly lower diversity (normalized Chao1). Samples prepared in the same batch strongly co-clustered by F measure.

Researchers reported that TCR beta cDNA libraries carried unique molecular identifiers. It was from about 0.94 to 9.7 million T cells that some 470,000 cDNA molecules came. Via MiXCR, TCRdb re-called the PCR reads, giving one row per CDR3 protein. Of hundreds of thousands of distinct CDR3 sequences detected, roughly 46% appear once; the ten largest clones hold about 1.5%. The receptor was isolated from a girl between 10 and 17 years old with multiple sclerosis. The V gene is TRBV20-1, the J gene TRBJ2-7, with 8 positions matching TRBD2. The specimen sequenced was blood. The CDR3 spells CSAIPWSGGSYEQYF. CDR3 nucleotides: TGCAGTGCTATACCCTGGTCGGGGGGGTCCTACGAGCAGTACTTC.